This TCR beta chain appears in the sequencing data of a study of shared clonotypes between healthy human individuals. The protocol was immunoSEQ multiplex PCR, while the TCRdb copy is restricted to in-frame clones and leaves out a portion. The profile shows roughly 2.1 million clones, 85% to 95% of them singletons. As defined, naive CD8 cells were CD45RO-negative and positively selected for CCR7, with terminally differentiated effector memory CD45RA+ cells excluded. CDR3 length: 13 residues. V was pared by 6 bases and J by 4 bases, with 13 bases between. Germline lookup yields CDR1 MDHEN and CDR2 SYDVKM. In regard to this clone: The same CDR3 arises from other DNA sequences in this sample as well.

The chain links TRBV28 to TRBJ2-7, with D possibly TRBD1 on 6 matching bases. The TCR sequence derives from a man between 18 and 29 years old in good health. Some clones in this sample may be carry-over from other donors' samples. The sequenced sample consisted of naive CD8+ T cells from PBMCs. This CDR3 reads CASSLDSSYEQYF. CDR3 DNA sequence: TGTGCCAGCAGCCTGGACAGCTCGTACGAGCAGTACTTC.